The 24 T cell receptor beta chains listed next were all sequenced from one sample in a study of STAT5B mutations in CD4+ large granular lymphocyte leukemia (dated by TCRdb to between 2022 and 2023). The library was obtained by the immunoSEQ multiplex PCR assay. In TCRdb, the immuneACCESS table is reduced to in-frame sequences with V and J assigned. These tables do not hold every clone; where another copy was compared, an unresolved V gene accounts for under half, and the others remain unexplained. The sample contains around 28,000 clones, roughly 79% of them found a single time. About 1% of the sample belongs to the ten largest clones. The sequenced sample consisted of CD4+ T cells from blood buffy coats. These receptor sequences come from a human donor in good health.

CDR3: CASSVGASGYTDTQYF. The CDR3 coding sequence is TGTGCCAGCAGCGTAGGGGCTAGCGGCTACACAGATACGCAGTATTTT. The chain joins TRBV9 to TRBJ2-3; the match to TRBD2 covers 7 bases. From germline, CDR1 is SGDLS and CDR2 YYNGEE. Trimming cost V 0 bases and J 2 bases; bases outside gene matches: 6. This CDR3 is 16 amino acids long.

The chain uses TRBV5-1 and TRBJ1-2; no clear D gene. V lost 0 bases, J lost 6 bases, and 12 bases lay in between. The CDR3 consists of 14 residues. Germline V gene sequence: CDR1 SGHRS, CDR2 YFSETQ. The CDR3 here is CASSLASTPDGYTF. CDR3 DNA sequence: TGCGCCAGCAGCTTGGCCTCGACACCAGATGGCTACACCTTC.

This clone was seen only a few times. The chain has TRBV7-9 and TRBJ2-7; TRBD1 agrees at 8 bases. The CDR3 is 15 amino acids. CDR1 is SEHNR and CDR2 is FQNEAQ in the germline V gene (reference sequence). V lost 4 bases and J lost 3; bases outside the gene matches: 8. The CDR3: CASSSDRDRLYEQYV. Written as DNA, the CDR3 is TGTGCCAGCAGCTCCGACCGGGACAGGCTCTACGAGCAGTACGTC.

The V and J genes are TRBV4-2 and TRBJ2-3; perhaps TRBD1 as D (5 bases). The CDR3 is 16 residues long. Germline lookup yields CDR1 LGHNA and CDR2 YNFKEQ. V was trimmed by 1 base and J by 1 base, leaving 12 bases between them. As DNA, the CDR3 is TGTGCCAGCAGCCAAGCTCTAGGGGTTGGCACAGATACGCAGTATTTT. Amino acids: CASSQALGVGTDTQYF.

V is TRBV28 and J is TRBJ2-7, with TRBD1 matching 7 bases. This CDR3 is built from 12 residues. In germline, CDR1 is MDHEN, CDR2 SYDVKM. The CDR3 nucleotides read TGTGCCAGCAGCTCGTCGAGAGACAGGGTGGACGTC. It codes for CASSSSRDRVDV.

The genes are TRBV29-1 and TRBJ2-1, with 8 nucleotides matching TRBD2. This CDR3 contains 15 residues. The germline V gene encodes CDR1 SQVTM and CDR2 ANQGSEA. V was pared by 1 base and J by 5 bases, with 7 bases of the junction left unmatched. This CDR3 is CSVEVWTSLDNEQFF. The CDR3 DNA follows: TGCAGCGTTGAAGTGTGGACTAGCCTCGACAATGAGCAGTTCTTC.

The chain joins TRBV28 to TRBJ2-5; D uncertain. V gave up 6 bases and J gave up 7 bases, with 9 bases separating them. This CDR3 contains 11 residues. The germline CDR1 and CDR2 sequences are MDHEN and SYDVKM. This CDR3 is CASRSLGTQYF. The CDR3 DNA reads TGTGCCAGCAGGTCCCTCGGGACCCAGTACTTC. Full variable domain (remainder filled in from reference TRBV28 and TRBJ2-5): DVKVTQSSRYLVKRTGEKVFLECVQDMDHENMFWYRQDPGLGLRLIYFSYDVKMKEKGDIPEGYSVSREKKERFSLILESASTNQTSMYLCASRSLGTQYFGPGTRLLVL.

With regard to this clone: Its ends do not fully match the called genes, so a read error is possible. The V and J genes are TRBV6-1 and TRBJ2-2, with unresolved D. This CDR3 region has 14 residues. Germline V gives CDR1 MNHNS, CDR2 SASEGT. The CDR3 is CASREAASSGELFF. The CDR3 DNA follows: TGTGCCAGCAGGGAAGCCGCATCCAGCGGGGAGCTGTTTTTT.

This chain uses TRBV5-4 with TRBJ2-1; D might be TRBD2 (6 bases). Germline CDR1 is SGHNT and CDR2 is YYREEE (reference sequence). Trimming pared 2 bases from V and 1 base from J, leaving 10 bases between. The CDR3 extends over 15 amino acids. The DNA of the CDR3 is TGTGCCAGCAGCTTAGGCGGGGCATCCTACAATGAGCAGTTCTTC. Translated: CASSLGGASYNEQFF.

This sequence joins TRBV6-5 and TRBJ2-1, with 8 bases fitting TRBD2. CDR3 length: 14 amino acids. Germline values: CDR1 MNHEY, CDR2 SVGAGI. V trimming: 8 bases; J trimming: 7 bases; junction bases outside the gene matches: 10. The CDR3 DNA reads as TGTGCCAGCGGTAGGACTAGCAAGACTAATGAGCAGTTCTTC. The encoded protein is CASGRTSKTNEQFF.

The chain joins TRBV7-7 to TRBJ2-5; D is unresolved. The germline V gene has CDR1 SSHAT and CDR2 FNYEAQ (reference sequence). The length of the CDR3 is 15 residues. V lost 1 base and J lost 1, with 10 bases in between. DNA of the CDR3: TGTGCCAGCAGCTTAGGTTCAGGCGGCCAAGAGACCCAGTACTTC. This encodes CASSLGSGGQETQYF.

This chain joins TRBV5-1 and TRBJ2-2; no reliable D call. Trimming cost V 4 bases and J 4 bases, with 8 bases left between them. The CDR3 is made up of 13 amino acids. Germline V gives CDR1 SGHRS, CDR2 YFSETQ. The CDR3, as DNA: TGCGCCAGCAGCGAGCGTAGCACCGGGGAGCTGTTTTTT. It encodes CASSERSTGELFF.

In this sample, this clone turned up once. V usage is TRBV5-4 and J usage is TRBJ2-1, with D tentatively TRBD2 (5 bases). Germline CDR1 is SGHNT and CDR2 is YYREEE (reference sequence). The CDR3 has 14 amino acids. The ends were cut back, 4 bases at V and 6 bases at J, with 14 bases in the middle. CDR3 loop: CASSVERPGNEQFF. The CDR3 DNA reads as TGTGCCAGCAGCGTCGAGCGGCCAGGCAATGAGCAGTTCTTC.

As DNA, the CDR3 is TGTGCCAGCAGCTTAGATGGACTAGCTAGCACAGATACGCAGTATTTT. Translated: CASSLDGLASTDTQYF. The V and J genes are TRBV5-4 and TRBJ2-3; 8 bases are shared with TRBD2. Germline V lookup: CDR1 SGHNT, CDR2 YYREEE (reference sequence). J lost 0 bases, V lost 2 bases, and 5 bases had no gene match. This CDR3 region has 16 residues. The complete variable domain, with remaining parts taken from reference TRBV5-4 and TRBJ2-3, reads ETGVTQSPTHLIKTRGQQVTLRCSSQSGHNTVSWYQQALGQGPQFIFQYYREEENGRGNFPPRFSGLQFPNYSSELNVNALELDDSALYLCASSLDGLASTDTQYFGPGTRLTVL.

This clone appeared a few times. The V and J genes are TRBV30 and TRBJ1-3; tentative D call: TRBD1 (5 bases). CDR1 and CDR2 (germline): GTSNPN, SVGIG (reference sequence). Trimming took off 3 bases at V and 0 bases at J, with 12 bases between the two ends. The CDR3 spans 15 residues. The CDR3 DNA is TGTGCCTGGAGGAGGGACCAGGGCTCTGGAAACACCATATATTTT. It specifies CAWRRDQGSGNTIYF.

This sequence joins TRBV7-9 and TRBJ2-2, with D perhaps matching TRBD1 or TRBD2 (5 bases each). The V end lost 6 bases, the J end lost 6 bases, and 8 bases lay between the germline ends. This CDR3 region has 12 residues. The germline gives CDR1 SEHNR, CDR2 FQNEAQ (reference sequence). The CDR3: CASRGTAGELFF. The CDR3 nucleotides are TGTGCCAGCAGGGGGACGGCCGGGGAGCTGTTTTTT.

V and J are TRBV28 and TRBJ2-3; 12 bases align to TRBD2. The CDR3 length is 17 residues. Germline trimming cut 1 base from V and 3 bases from J; bases unmatched to any gene: 5. Per the germline V gene, CDR1 is MDHEN and CDR2 is SYDVKM. The DNA for the CDR3 is TGTGCCAGCAGTTTATTAGTTACTAGCGGGAGGACAGATACGCAGTATTTT. Translation: CASSLLVTSGRTDTQYF. Using reference TRBV28 and TRBJ2-3 for the parts outside the CDR3, the full variable domain is DVKVTQSSRYLVKRTGEKVFLECVQDMDHENMFWYRQDPGLGLRLIYFSYDVKMKEKGDIPEGYSVSREKKERFSLILESASTNQTSMYLCASSLLVTSGRTDTQYFGPGTRLTVL.

The chain recombines TRBV6-5 with TRBJ2-2; D ambiguous. This CDR3 region has 13 residues. Germline V lookup: CDR1 MNHEY, CDR2 SVGAGI. V gave up 6 bases and J gave up 7 bases, with 12 bases separating them. CDR3 DNA: TGTGCCAGCAGCCAAACCGAGAGCGGGGAGCTGTTTTTT. Encoded protein: CASSQTESGELFF.

The rearrangement uses TRBV28 and TRBJ2-7, with D unresolved. Germline loops: CDR1 MDHEN, CDR2 SYDVKM. CDR3 length: 13 residues. V was trimmed by 4 bases and J by 2 bases, leaving 9 bases between them. As DNA, the CDR3 is TGTGCCAGCAGTTCGGCAGGAACCTACGAGCAGTACTTC. Encoded protein: CASSSAGTYEQYF.

V usage is TRBV7-9 and J usage is TRBJ1-3; 8 bases fit TRBD1. V gave up 4 bases and J gave up 2 bases; unmatched junction bases: 1. Germline V lookup: CDR1 SEHNR, CDR2 FQNEAQ (reference sequence). There are 14 residues in the CDR3. In nucleotides, the CDR3 is TGTGCCAGCAGCTCAGGGGGCCCTGGAAACACCATATATTTT. Its protein is CASSSGGPGNTIYF.

The chain recombines TRBV6-5 with TRBJ1-2; no clear D. V was cut by 6 bases and J by 8 bases, with 10 bases left in between. CDR3 length: 11 amino acids. Germline V CDR1 and CDR2: MNHEY, SVGAGI. CDR3 amino acids: CASRTTDGYTF. CDR3 DNA sequence: TGTGCCAGCAGGACAACTGACGGCTACACCTTC.

This clone showed up just once. The chain recombines TRBV2 with TRBJ2-3; TRBD2 matches 7 bases. Germline CDR1 SNHLY, CDR2 FYNNEI. The CDR3 length is 15 residues. Trimming at V came to 5 bases and at J to 3 bases, leaving 8 bases not matched to a gene. CDR3 coding DNA: TGTGCCAGCAGTCAGGCGGGAGCTATAACAGATACGCAGTATTTT. As protein: CASSQAGAITDTQYF.

The V call is TRBV6-1, the J call TRBJ1-3, with D uncertain. Germline loops: CDR1 MNHNS, CDR2 SASEGT. This CDR3 is built from 12 residues. Trimming stripped 6 bases from V and 2 bases from J, with 5 bases between. The CDR3 here is CASSPTGNTIYF. The CDR3, as DNA: TGTGCCAGCAGCCCCACTGGAAACACCATATATTTT.

The chain is built from TRBV19 and TRBJ1-1; tentative D call: TRBD1 (6 bases). V lost 4 bases, J lost 7 bases, and 16 bases lay in between. Per germline, CDR1 LNHDA and CDR2 SQIVND (reference sequence). The length of the CDR3 is 14 residues. The CDR3 protein is CASSSSPGEGEAFF. CDR3 DNA: TGTGCCAGTAGTAGCTCCCCAGGGGAAGGTGAAGCTTTCTTT. Based on the CDR3 plus reference TRBV19 and TRBJ1-1, the full variable domain is DGGITQSPKYLFRKEGQNVTLSCEQNLNHDAMYWYRQDPGQGLRLIYYSQIVNDFQKGDIAEGYSVSREKKESFPLTVTSAQKNPTAFYLCASSSSPGEGEAFFGQGTRLTVV.